This T cell receptor beta chain was identified during a study of T cell repertoires in cytomegalovirus infection (dated 2019 in TCRdb). Background for the entire study: Donor HLA type was relevant to the analysis, as public TCR beta signatures indicated carriage of CMV infection together with the matching HLA type.

Instrument on record: Illumina HiSeq 1500. The raw public reads went through TCRdb reprocessing: fastp at Q25, MiXCR clone calling, in-frame beta chains kept. When rows share a CDR3 protein, they turn into one entry using the most common DNA and genes. The sample table lists more than 50,000 distinct CDR3 sequences, about 30% of them with a count of one. The ten largest clonotypes hold about two thirds of the sample. Ten or more counts support this clonotype. Its target antigen remains unknown. The record has no base qualities; no much larger clone is one base away. The investigation overall reported the following: Cumulative frequency of public TCR beta family members discriminated carriers of CMV infection plus the relevant HLA type in this cohort and an independent 352-donor cohort. The ex vivo response was dominated by HLA-C-restricted CMV-specific TCR beta clonotypes, which also provided the single most frequent clonotype in two of eight donors.

The germline V gene specifies SGHVS as CDR1 and FNYEAQ as CDR2. Trimmed from V: 7 bases; trimmed from J: 7 bases; junction bases lacking a gene match: 6. The CDR3, from cysteine to phenylalanine, totals 15 residues. Just CDR3 DNA is preserved here, 45 bases in frame from base 1. The sample comprised PBMCs, sequenced either directly or after in vitro stimulation (not recorded which). This chain joins TRBV7-6 to TRBJ2-1; TRBD2 aligns with 14 central bases. The TCR was taken from a human donor in good health (CMV status not recorded). Some clones in this sample may be carry-over from other donors' samples. The bases read TGTGCCAGCACCCGACTAGCGGGGGGGTTAAATGAGCAGTTCTTC. Its protein product is CASTRLAGGLNEQFF.